The 24 T cell receptor beta chains below were found in one sample sequenced in a study of cytomegalovirus exposure and HLA in healthy donors. Primers for the PCR totalled 60 Vbeta and 13 Jbeta. Repertoires were generated with immunoSEQ multiplex PCR, while TCRdb's copy carries only in-frame clones and drops some. The table includes under 250,000 clones, roughly 85% detected once. Specimen: PBMCs. Source of these receptors: a woman between 50 and 59 years old in good health and CMV-seronegative.

This clone was found a few times. This chain uses TRBV28 with TRBJ2-7; TRBD1 is a possible D gene (6 bases). Trimming removed 3 bases from V and 3 bases from J, with 12 bases in between. The CDR3 length is 14 residues. Germline V gene data show CDR1 as MDHEN and CDR2 as SYDVKM. The CDR3 DNA reads as TGTGCCAGCAGTTTCGCAGAGGGGGTCTACGAGCAGTACTTC. Amino acid sequence: CASSFAEGVYEQYF. Drawing the rest from reference TRBV28 and TRBJ2-7, the complete variable domain is DVKVTQSSRYLVKRTGEKVFLECVQDMDHENMFWYRQDPGLGLRLIYFSYDVKMKEKGDIPEGYSVSREKKERFSLILESASTNQTSMYLCASSFAEGVYEQYFGPGTRLTVT.

J is TRBJ1-3 and V is TRBV7-2, with no clear D. Between the trimmed V and J ends, which lost 1 base and 4 bases, there was a span of 8 bases. CDR1 SGHTA and CDR2 FQGNSA come from the germline V gene. The CDR3 loop spans 14 amino acids. CDR3 in DNA: TGTGCCAGCAGCTTAGGCCGACAAGGAAACACCATATATTTT. Its protein product is CASSLGRQGNTIYF. Filled out from reference TRBV7-2 and TRBJ1-3, the complete variable domain reads GAGVSQSPSNKVTEKGKDVELRCDPISGHTALYWYRQSLGQGLEFLIYFQGNSAPDKSGLPSDRFSAERTGGSVSTLTIQRTQQEDSAVYLCASSLGRQGNTIYFGEGSWLTVV.

J is TRBJ2-1 and V is TRBV6-5; D perhaps matches TRBD2 (5 bases). V shed 0 bases and J shed 6 bases, with 15 bases lying between them. This CDR3 contains 16 residues. CDR1 is MNHEY and CDR2 is SVGAGI in the germline V gene. The CDR3 here is CASSYSTRSYLNEQFF. In DNA form, the CDR3 reads TGTGCCAGCAGTTACTCAACTAGAAGTTATCTCAATGAGCAGTTCTTC.

The chain is built from TRBV28 and TRBJ2-7; 10 positions agree with TRBD1. Trimming removed 7 bases from V and 3 bases from J; junction bases left unmatched: 9. Germline-derived CDR1 and CDR2 are MDHEN and SYDVKM. The CDR3 contains 15 residues. The CDR3 sequence is CASTAPGQGGYEQYF. CDR3 nucleotides: TGTGCCAGCACCGCACCCGGACAGGGGGGCTACGAGCAGTACTTC.

V and J are TRBV7-3 and TRBJ2-3; D possibly corresponds to TRBD1 (5 bases). V was clipped by 4 bases and J by 3 bases, with 8 bases between them. The germline V gene has CDR1 SGHTA and CDR2 FQGTGA. CDR3 length: 13 amino acids. The CDR3 nucleotides are TGTGCCAGCAGCTCGAGACAGACAGATACGCAGTATTTT. The encoded protein is CASSSRQTDTQYF.

This CDR3 reads CASSLVQAPGEQYF. The CDR3 DNA reads TGCGCCAGCAGCTTGGTACAGGCCCCCGGCGAGCAGTACTTC. The chain carries TRBV5-1 and TRBJ2-7; D perhaps matches TRBD1 (5 bases). The CDR3 runs to 14 residues. The V gene's germline CDR1 is SGHRS and CDR2 YFSETQ. V gave up 0 bases and J gave up 6 bases, with 13 bases separating them.

The genes are TRBV28 and TRBJ1-1, with 9 bases lining up with TRBD1. CDR3 length equals 18 residues. Germline V gene data show CDR1 as MDHEN and CDR2 as SYDVKM. The trim removed 5 bases at V and 1 base at J, leaving 14 bases unmatched. As DNA, the CDR3 is TGTGCCAGCAGTCTGTGGTGGGGAGGGACAGGGAAGAACACTGAAGCTTTCTTT. Protein product: CASSLWWGGTGKNTEAFF.

CDR3 bases: TGTGCCACCAGCAGACCGGGACAGGGCAACGAGCAGTACTTC. Translation: CATSRPGQGNEQYF. The chain is built from TRBV15 and TRBJ2-7; 9 bases map to TRBD1. Germline V gene data show CDR1 as LNHNV and CDR2 as YYDKDF (reference sequence). V shed 2 bases, J shed 5 bases, and the junction held 4 bases outside the gene matches. The CDR3 has 14 amino acids.

The chain combines TRBV7-6 with TRBJ2-2, with TRBD1 identical over 7 bases. Losses at the gene ends were 7 bases for V and 3 bases for J; bases not matched to a gene: 14. This CDR3 comprises 17 residues. Per germline, CDR1 SGHVS and CDR2 FNYEAQ. CDR3 DNA sequence: TGTGCCAGCATCCAATACGGGACAGACCTCGACACCGGGGAGCTGTTTTTT. Translated, it gives CASIQYGTDLDTGELFF.

The V and J genes are TRBV6-1 and TRBJ2-5, with a tentative D call TRBD2 (6 bases). CDR1 and CDR2 from the germline V gene are MNHNS and SASEGT. The germline V and J ends were trimmed by 4 bases and 3 bases, with 15 bases remaining between them. The CDR3 is made up of 15 amino acids. The CDR3 nucleotides read TGTGCCAGCAGTGGAGGAGGGACCGGGAAAGAGACCCAGTACTTC. Protein sequence: CASSGGGTGKETQYF.

The chain recombines TRBV7-9 with TRBJ2-1; D unclear. The CDR3 consists of 17 residues. Trimming removed 2 bases from V and 0 bases from J, with 14 bases in between. Germline CDR1 reads SEHNR; CDR2 reads FQNEAQ (reference sequence). The CDR3 nucleotides read TGTGCCAGCAGCTTACCTGGTAACATAAGCTCCTACAATGAGCAGTTCTTC. Residues: CASSLPGNISSYNEQFF.

The chain is built from TRBV5-1 and TRBJ1-1, with a weak D call TRBD1 (6 bases). Between the trimmed V and J ends, which lost 0 bases and 0 bases, there was a span of 12 bases. The CDR3 contains 16 residues. Germline V gene lookup returns CDR1 SGHRS and CDR2 YFSETQ. The CDR3 sequence is CASSLVPGAMNTEAFF. For the CDR3, the DNA is TGCGCCAGCAGCTTGGTTCCAGGGGCTATGAACACTGAAGCTTTCTTT.

In DNA, the CDR3 is TGCGCCAGCAGCCAAGATGGCACTACCACCTACCAAGAGACCCAGTACTTC. It yields the protein CASSQDGTTTYQETQYF. V is TRBV4-1 and J is TRBJ2-5; D gene ambiguous. In germline, CDR1 is MGHRA, CDR2 YSYEKL. V dropped 0 bases and J dropped 0 bases, with 14 bases sitting between them. The CDR3 is 17 amino acids.

V usage is TRBV27 and J usage is TRBJ2-3; D is uncertain. The V gene's germline CDR1 is MNHEY and CDR2 SMNVEV (reference sequence). Between the trimmed V and J ends, which lost 0 bases and 5 bases, there was a span of 6 bases. This CDR3 contains 13 residues. The CDR3: CASSLSQKDTQYF. For the CDR3, the DNA is TGTGCCAGCAGTTTATCACAGAAAGATACGCAGTATTTT.

The chain couples TRBV28 to TRBJ2-7; 7 positions match TRBD2. V shed 2 bases and J 4 bases; nucleotides not matched to a gene: 8. The CDR3 sequence is 15 residues long. Per the germline V gene, CDR1 is MDHEN and CDR2 is SYDVKM. CDR3 in amino acids: CASSLRGSGGYEQYF. The CDR3, as DNA: TGTGCCAGCAGTTTACGCGGGAGCGGCGGGTACGAGCAGTACTTC.

The chain is built from TRBV7-2 and TRBJ2-7, with 12 bases lining up with TRBD2. Germline V CDR1 and CDR2: SGHTA, FQGNSA. V was pared by 1 base and J by 2 bases, with 9 bases of the junction left unmatched. This CDR3 is built from 18 residues. The CDR3 region has the DNA TGTGCCAGCAGCTTAGAGGGGCTAGGACTAGCGGGGACCTACGAGCAGTACTTC. This encodes CASSLEGLGLAGTYEQYF.

The genes are TRBV27 and TRBJ1-5, with D tentatively TRBD1 (6 bases). The CDR3 contains 15 residues. CDR1 and CDR2 from the germline V gene are MNHEY and SMNVEV (reference sequence). V lost 1 base and J 1 base, leaving 8 bases between the germline ends. The CDR3 DNA reads as TGTGCCAGCAGTTTATTTACAGGGAGCAATCAGCCCCAGCATTTT. Encoded protein: CASSLFTGSNQPQHF.

The V call is TRBV27, the J call TRBJ2-5; 7 bases line up with TRBD1. The CDR3 is made up of 13 amino acids. Trimming cost V 5 bases and J 5 bases; bases outside gene matches: 5. Germline assignment: CDR1 MNHEY and CDR2 SMNVEV (reference sequence). CDR3 protein: CASSLGGLETQYF. The CDR3 nucleotides are TGTGCCAGCAGTCTAGGGGGCCTGGAGACCCAGTACTTC.

The rearrangement uses TRBV28 and TRBJ1-3, with TRBD1 matching 7 bases. J gave up 6 bases and V 3 bases, and 2 bases lay outside the gene matches. This CDR3 is built from 13 residues. Looked up from germline, CDR1 is MDHEN and CDR2 is SYDVKM. This chain's CDR3 is CASSLGQLNTIYF. The CDR3 nucleotides are TGTGCCAGCAGTTTGGGACAGTTAAACACCATATATTTT.

Note on this clone: The germline gene is not matched at one end of the junction; a read error may be the cause. The chain recombines TRBV18 with TRBJ2-1; the match to TRBD2 covers 9 bases. The CDR3 is made up of 14 amino acids. The germline CDR1 and CDR2 sequences are KGHSH and LQKENI. The CDR3 here is CGASGDSSYNEQFF. The CDR3 coding sequence is TGCGGGGCTAGCGGGGACAGCTCCTACAATGAGCAGTTCTTC.

The rearrangement uses TRBV7-2 and TRBJ1-1; 9 bases fit TRBD1. The trim removed 5 bases at V and 5 bases at J, leaving 9 bases unmatched. Per germline, CDR1 SGHTA and CDR2 FQGNSA. This CDR3 spans 15 amino acids. The CDR3 reads CASSPGDRARTEAFF. DNA for the CDR3: TGTGCCAGCAGCCCGGGGGACAGGGCAAGGACTGAAGCTTTCTTT.

This chain uses TRBV30 with TRBJ2-7; tentatively, D is TRBD2 (6 bases). The CDR3 spans 14 residues. The germline V gene has CDR1 GTSNPN and CDR2 SVGIG (reference sequence). Trimming took off 4 bases at V and 3 bases at J, with 16 bases between the two ends. Here the CDR3 DNA reads TGTGCCTGGACGGGGGACTCCAAGAACTACGAGCAGTACTTC. Its translation: CAWTGDSKNYEQYF.

The chain couples TRBV10-3 to TRBJ1-2, with TRBD1 identical over 8 bases. V lost 6 bases to trimming and J lost 5 bases; unmatched junction nucleotides: 8. Per the germline V gene, CDR1 is ENHRY and CDR2 is SYGVKD. The CDR3 is made up of 14 amino acids. CDR3 nucleotide sequence: TGTGCCATCAGCTACGGACAGGGTGATTATGGCTACACCTTC. Amino acids: CAISYGQGDYGYTF.

The chain couples TRBV7-9 to TRBJ1-2; 8 bases fit TRBD1. CDR3 length: 14 residues. V gave up 6 bases and J gave up 4 bases; unmatched junction bases: 7. The germline V gene encodes CDR1 SEHNR and CDR2 FQNEAQ (reference sequence). CDR3 amino acids: CASRPGQVIYGYTF. CDR3 DNA sequence: TGTGCCAGCAGACCGGGACAGGTTATCTATGGCTACACCTTC.